This T cell receptor beta chain was found in a study of cytotoxic CD8 clonotypes in ibrutinib-treated CLL. Study background: The cohort had about 10 relapsed/refractory and approximately 15 treatment-naive patients, 17 IGHV unmutated.

Trimming pared 5 bases from V and 8 bases from J, leaving 30 bases between. The CDR3 loop spans 18 amino acids. Sequencing sought depths of 1 in 200,000 to 1 in 1 million T cells. Profiled with immunoSEQ multiplex PCR; TCRdb holds only in-frame clones, not every one. The data contain fewer than 25,000 clones, roughly three quarters of them singletons. The sequencing here drew on PBMCs, taken after 24 months of ibrutinib treatment. This TCR was sampled from a human donor with chronic lymphocytic leukemia. The J gene is TRBJ1-2, the V gene TRBV23-1; tentative D call: TRBD1 (6 bases). TRBV23-1 is placed among ORFs of uncertain function. The CDR3 region is CASSVADKPTGFVEGYTF. The CDR3, as DNA: TGCGCCAGCAGTGTAGCCGATAAACCCACAGGGTTTGTAGAAGGCTACACCTTC.